The T cell receptor (beta chain) described here comes from a study of cytomegalovirus exposure and HLA in healthy donors. Concerning this clone itself: Its antigen is unidentified.

With 60 Vbeta and 13 Jbeta primers, the PCR was carried out. Original methodology: Counted up in a later analysis, unique TCR beta chains came to some 75 million, with about 9.9 million shared. Measured with immunoSEQ multiplex PCR; TCRdb has only the in-frame clones, and not every one. The DNA was the basis for D and trimming; V, J and clone size are from that table. Of around 140,000 clones listed, roughly 80% are singletons. Germline values: CDR1 MDHEN, CDR2 SYDVKM. The V and J ends lost 11 bases and 7 bases, in that order; junction bases with no gene match: 10. CDR3 size: 13 residues. Findings and caveats of the study: Most observed TCR sequences were rare, whereas some public TCRs were detected in many donors.

Sequenced sample: PBMCs. This receptor was taken from a female donor in good health and CMV-seronegative. This chain joins TRBV28 and TRBJ2-1; 8 bases agree with TRBD2. CDR3 DNA: TGTGCCGGAGGGACTAGGATGCTAAATGAGCAGTTCTTC. Its protein product is CAGGTRMLNEQFF.